This TCR beta chain derives from a study of blood T cell repertoires in COVID-19. Profiled with immunoSEQ multiplex PCR; TCRdb holds only in-frame clones, not every one. The table includes roughly 150,000 clones, approximately 80% detected once. This clone was seen more than once but under ten times. The CDR3 sequence is 21 residues long. The ends lost 0 bases at V and 0 bases at J; junction bases unmatched: 13. The germline V gene has CDR1 SGDLS and CDR2 YYNGEE. The sample taken for sequencing was PBMCs or T cells enriched from blood (not recorded which). This TCR derives from an older man who had been exposed to COVID-19. J is TRBJ2-7 and V is TRBV9; 15 bases are a match to TRBD2. The CDR3 coding sequence is TGTGCCAGCAGCGTAGGTTTCTCCGGCGGGACTAGCGGGGGGAGCTCCTACGAGCAGTACTTC. It yields the protein CASSVGFSGGTSGGSSYEQYF.